The 8 T cell receptor beta chains below come from one sample, sequenced in a study of neoadjuvant nivolumab and ipilimumab in lung cancer. Some clones are missing from TCRdb's copy, which holds only in-frame ones; the method was immunoSEQ multiplex PCR. This sample yields fewer than 35,000 clones, of which around 80% are seen a single time; around 6.1% belongs to the top ten. The sequences come from peripheral blood, collected before neoadjuvant nivolumab, alone or with ipilimumab. Source of these receptors: an adult with non-small cell lung cancer.

The CDR3 reads CASRGGLVSYEQYF. As DNA, the CDR3 is TGTGCCAGCAGGGGGGGACTAGTCTCCTACGAGCAGTACTTC. The chain has TRBV2 and TRBJ2-7; the match to TRBD2 covers 8 bases. The CDR3 is 14 amino acids. The trim removed 6 bases at V and 0 bases at J, leaving 4 bases unmatched. Germline V gene lookup returns CDR1 SNHLY and CDR2 FYNNEI.

V usage is TRBV18 and J usage is TRBJ2-1; 9 bases agree with TRBD2. The CDR3 runs 16 residues. The ends lost 0 bases at V and 2 bases at J; junction bases unmatched: 2. Per the germline V gene, CDR1 is KGHSH and CDR2 is LQKENI. CDR3: CASSPPSSGAYNEQFF. In DNA form, the CDR3 reads TGTGCCAGCTCACCACCGTCTAGCGGGGCCTACAATGAGCAGTTCTTC.

Of note for this clone: The sample holds other DNA sequences that translate to the same CDR3. The chain has TRBV18 and TRBJ1-5, with TRBD1 identical over 12 bases. Germline V CDR1 and CDR2: KGHSH, LQKENI. Trimming cost V 3 bases and J 4 bases; bases outside gene matches: 1. The CDR3 is made up of 15 amino acids. This CDR3 reads CASSPGQGANQPQHF. CDR3 sequence (DNA): TGTGCCAGCTCACCGGGACAGGGGGCGAATCAGCCCCAGCATTTT.

V is TRBV19 and J is TRBJ1-4; TRBD1 is a possible D gene (6 bases). Trimming left V 8 bases short and J 7 bases short, with 23 bases between. CDR3 length equals 16 residues. Germline-derived CDR1 and CDR2 are LNHDA and SQIVND (reference sequence). The CDR3 reads CASGLTGGQAGEKLFF. CDR3 in DNA: TGTGCCAGTGGATTAACGGGGGGGCAGGCGGGTGAAAAACTGTTTTTT.

The chain links TRBV5-5 to TRBJ1-4; D gene uncertain. Trimming shortened V by 6 bases and J by 0 bases, and 6 bases separated the two germline ends. Germline V gene lookup returns CDR1 SGHKS and CDR2 YYEKEE (reference sequence). The CDR3 spans 13 residues. The CDR3 loop reads CASTTATNEKLFF. The CDR3 region has the DNA TGTGCCAGCACCACGGCAACTAATGAAAAACTGTTTTTT.

The chain uses TRBV2 and TRBJ1-6, with TRBD1 identical over 7 bases. The CDR3 contains 14 residues. Germline trimming cut 4 bases from V and 8 bases from J; bases unmatched to any gene: 5. Germline assignment: CDR1 SNHLY and CDR2 FYNNEI. The CDR3 nucleotides read TGTGCCAGCAGTGCCACAGGGGTTTATTCACCCCTCCACTTT. Residues: CASSATGVYSPLHF.

The chain employs TRBV4-3 and TRBJ2-1; 14 positions agree with TRBD2. The V gene's germline CDR1 is LGHNA and CDR2 YSLEER. This CDR3 has 16 amino acids. The trim removed 2 bases at V and 7 bases at J, leaving 4 bases unmatched. The CDR3 sequence is CASSQSGTSGGNEQFF. The CDR3 nucleotides are TGCGCCAGCAGCCAATCGGGGACTAGCGGGGGTAATGAGCAGTTCTTC.

This rearrangement joins TRBV29-1 to TRBJ1-4, with 8 bases matching TRBD1. Germline CDR1 reads SQVTM; CDR2 reads ANQGSEA. V gave up 6 bases and J gave up 5 bases; unmatched junction bases: 2. The CDR3 consists of 12 residues. CDR3 nucleotide sequence: TGCAGCGTACGGACAGGGAATGAAAAACTGTTTTTT. Translation: CSVRTGNEKLFF.